These 6 T cell receptor beta chains came from one sample sequenced in a study of T cells in Graves' hyperthyroidism and ophthalmopathy. TCR beta CDR3 regions were amplified from RNA. The HTBI primer set was used in a first-round RT-PCR of the TCR CDR3. TCRdb ran MiXCR on the multiplex PCR reads and lists one entry per CDR3 protein. This table holds 600,000 to 750,000 distinct CDR3 sequences, 15% to 20% found once. What was sequenced was blood. These receptor sequences come from a middle-aged man with Graves' hyperthyroidism.

This clonotype has only a few counts. The rearrangement links TRBV9 to TRBJ2-7; maybe TRBD2 (6 bases). Germline loops: CDR1 SGDLS, CDR2 YYNGEE. The CDR3 runs 14 residues. The V gene lost 4 bases and the J gene lost 4 bases, with 15 bases spanning the gap. DNA for the CDR3: TGTGCCAGCAGCTCCGGGGGAGCCGCATACGAGCAGTACTTC. Translated: CASSSGGAAYEQYF.

The chain combines TRBV11-1 with TRBJ1-4; a weak D match, TRBD1 (6 bases). The germline CDR1 and CDR2 sequences are SGHAT and FQDESV (reference sequence). This CDR3 contains 15 residues. Trimming cost V 3 bases and J 5 bases, with 13 bases left between them. The CDR3 DNA follows: TGTGCCAGCAGCTTTACAGGGTCAAGCAATGAAAAACTGTTTTTT. Translated: CASSFTGSSNEKLFF.

This clonotype was seen a handful of times. This chain connects TRBV28 to TRBJ2-7; D remains ambiguous. This CDR3 has 14 amino acids. V lost 5 bases and J 2 bases, leaving 13 bases between the germline ends. CDR1 and CDR2 from the germline V gene are MDHEN and SYDVKM. Here the CDR3 DNA reads TGTGCCAGCAGTCTGGAACGGTTACCCTACGAGCAGTACTTC. Translated, it gives CASSLERLPYEQYF.

This clonotype has at least ten counts. V gene TRBV6-1 combines with J gene TRBJ2-2; D might be TRBD1 (5 bases). Trimming stripped 5 bases from V and 5 bases from J, with 12 bases between. The CDR3 spans 14 residues. Germline V lookup: CDR1 MNHNS, CDR2 SASEGT. CDR3 DNA sequence: TGTGCCAGCAGTCCAGGGCGACCAACCGGGGAGCTGTTTTTT. Its protein product is CASSPGRPTGELFF.

This clonotype occurred many times. The chain links TRBV27 to TRBJ2-1, with 7 bases aligning to TRBD2. CDR1 is MNHEY and CDR2 is SMNVEV in the germline V gene (reference sequence). CDR3 length: 15 amino acids. V was pared by 4 bases and J by 8 bases, with 11 bases of the junction left unmatched. In DNA, the CDR3 is TGTGCCAGCAGTTCCCTCACGGGAGGCCCGTATGAGCAGTTCTTC. Protein product: CASSSLTGGPYEQFF.

J is TRBJ2-5 and V is TRBV6-2 or TRBV6-3; D is possibly TRBD2 (6 bases). V was trimmed by 0 bases and J by 7 bases, leaving 15 bases between them. Germline V gene lookup returns CDR1 MNHEY and CDR2 SVGEGT. This CDR3 spans 15 amino acids. The CDR3 coding sequence is TGTGCCAGCAGTTACTCGTGGCGGGACTCGGTGACCCAGTACTTC. Encoded protein: CASSYSWRDSVTQYF.